The sample holds one count of the clone carrying this TCR beta chain. Its antigen is not identified. Sequenced by immunoSEQ multiplex PCR; TCRdb stores in-frame clones only, minus some. This table has about 21,000 clones, approximately 89% appearing once. CDR1 and CDR2 (germline): SEHNR, FQNEAQ (reference sequence). The CDR3 has 14 amino acids. Trimming at V came to 5 bases and at J to 5 bases, leaving 6 bases not matched to a gene. These data originate in a study of PD-1 blockade in classical Hodgkin lymphoma. Time point reported: cycle 4 day 1 (C4D1), after less than 7 weeks of nivolumab. Each and every patient relapsed after autologous stem cell transplantation, and patients got differing brentuximab vedotin exposure. Study conclusions and caveats: The CD4+ diversity rise by C4D1 was clearest in complete responders.

The TCR sequence derives from a human donor with classical Hodgkin lymphoma. The chain is built from TRBV7-9 and TRBJ2-7; 10 nucleotides line up with TRBD1. The sequencing here drew on peripheral blood mononuclear cells (PBMCs), taken before the fourth cycle of nivolumab. CDR3 in amino acids: CASSHRDRGDEQYF. The CDR3 DNA sequence: TGTGCCAGCAGCCATCGGGACAGGGGAGACGAGCAGTACTTC.